This is a list of T cell receptor beta chains from one sample in a study of blood T cell repertoires in COVID-19. Method: immunoSEQ multiplex PCR; TCRdb's copy keeps in-frame clones and lacks some. The sample lists almost 400,000 clones, roughly 89% seen once, with less than 2% in the top ten. Input material: PBMCs or T cells enriched from blood (not recorded which). The receptors stem from a woman in her twenties or thirties who had recovered from COVID-19. Both conserved end residues are part of each CDR3. D genes are given only for firm matches. Expanded clones are given a class, and other clones once, few, many or no size at all.

>.|.|TRBV5-5|TRBJ1-4
CASSLGHVDEKLFF
TGTGCCAGCAGCTTGGGACACGTGGATGAAAAACTGTTTTTT
>TRBD2|.|TRBV7-9|TRBJ2-1
CASSASGIHNEQFF
TGTGCCAGCAGCGCTAGCGGGATCCACAATGAGCAGTTCTTC
>TRBD1|once|TRBV29-1|TRBJ1-5
CSVGEGQGRKQPQHF
TGCAGCGTCGGAGAGGGACAGGGAAGGAAGCAGCCCCAGCATTTT
>.|once|TRBV5-1|TRBJ2-1
CASSLGQSRLRFF
TGCGCCAGCAGCTTGGGACAATCTCGGTTACGGTTCTTC
>TRBD2|.|TRBV15|TRBJ2-7
CATSSTRDYTYEQYF
TGTGCCACCAGCAGTACCCGGGACTACACCTACGAGCAGTACTTC
>.|.|TRBV6-5|TRBJ2-7
CASSKGLTTVYEQYF
TGTGCCAGCAGTAAGGGACTGACTACCGTTTACGAGCAGTACTTC
>TRBD2|.|TRBV5-1|TRBJ2-2
CASSPGLAGGPNGELFF
TGCGCCAGCAGTCCGGGACTAGCGGGAGGGCCAAACGGGGAGCTGTTTTTT
>.|.|TRBV28|TRBJ1-5
CASHEAGGNQPQHF
TGTGCCAGTCATGAGGCAGGGGGCAATCAGCCCCAGCATTTT
>.|.|TRBV6-5|TRBJ1-1
CASSYSSTGFTEAFF
TGTGCCAGCAGTTACTCTTCCACAGGGTTCACTGAAGCTTTCTTT
>.|.|TRBV9|TRBJ2-7
CASSPSIQGYEQYF
TGTGCCAGCAGCCCGAGTATCCAGGGCTACGAGCAGTACTTC
>TRBD1|.|TRBV13|TRBJ1-1
CASSGKGARNTEAFF
TGTGCCAGCAGCGGTAAGGGGGCCAGGAACACTGAAGCTTTCTTT
>TRBD2|.|TRBV7-3|TRBJ2-1
CASSWTSGGSEQFF
TGTGCCAGCAGTTGGACTAGCGGGGGTTCAGAGCAGTTCTTC
>TRBD1|.|TRBV10-3|TRBJ1-3
CAIRAGQGARNTIYF
TGTGCCATCAGGGCGGGACAGGGGGCGAGGAACACCATATATTTT
>TRBD1|.|TRBV28|TRBJ2-5
CASSFQDRGETQYF
TGTGCCAGCAGTTTTCAGGACAGGGGTGAGACCCAGTACTTC
>.|.|TRBV4-3|TRBJ1-1
CASSQATSGFTEAFF
TGCGCCAGCAGCCAGGCGACATCTGGGTTCACTGAAGCTTTCTTT
>TRBD1|.|TRBV5-4|TRBJ1-2
CASSLVRGSGYTF
TGTGCCAGCAGCTTGGTCAGGGGGTCTGGCTACACCTTC
>.|.|TRBV7-9|TRBJ2-3
CASSSRVVALPRTDTQYF
TGTGCCAGCAGCTCCCGAGTGGTAGCTTTGCCAAGGACAGATACGCAGTATTTT